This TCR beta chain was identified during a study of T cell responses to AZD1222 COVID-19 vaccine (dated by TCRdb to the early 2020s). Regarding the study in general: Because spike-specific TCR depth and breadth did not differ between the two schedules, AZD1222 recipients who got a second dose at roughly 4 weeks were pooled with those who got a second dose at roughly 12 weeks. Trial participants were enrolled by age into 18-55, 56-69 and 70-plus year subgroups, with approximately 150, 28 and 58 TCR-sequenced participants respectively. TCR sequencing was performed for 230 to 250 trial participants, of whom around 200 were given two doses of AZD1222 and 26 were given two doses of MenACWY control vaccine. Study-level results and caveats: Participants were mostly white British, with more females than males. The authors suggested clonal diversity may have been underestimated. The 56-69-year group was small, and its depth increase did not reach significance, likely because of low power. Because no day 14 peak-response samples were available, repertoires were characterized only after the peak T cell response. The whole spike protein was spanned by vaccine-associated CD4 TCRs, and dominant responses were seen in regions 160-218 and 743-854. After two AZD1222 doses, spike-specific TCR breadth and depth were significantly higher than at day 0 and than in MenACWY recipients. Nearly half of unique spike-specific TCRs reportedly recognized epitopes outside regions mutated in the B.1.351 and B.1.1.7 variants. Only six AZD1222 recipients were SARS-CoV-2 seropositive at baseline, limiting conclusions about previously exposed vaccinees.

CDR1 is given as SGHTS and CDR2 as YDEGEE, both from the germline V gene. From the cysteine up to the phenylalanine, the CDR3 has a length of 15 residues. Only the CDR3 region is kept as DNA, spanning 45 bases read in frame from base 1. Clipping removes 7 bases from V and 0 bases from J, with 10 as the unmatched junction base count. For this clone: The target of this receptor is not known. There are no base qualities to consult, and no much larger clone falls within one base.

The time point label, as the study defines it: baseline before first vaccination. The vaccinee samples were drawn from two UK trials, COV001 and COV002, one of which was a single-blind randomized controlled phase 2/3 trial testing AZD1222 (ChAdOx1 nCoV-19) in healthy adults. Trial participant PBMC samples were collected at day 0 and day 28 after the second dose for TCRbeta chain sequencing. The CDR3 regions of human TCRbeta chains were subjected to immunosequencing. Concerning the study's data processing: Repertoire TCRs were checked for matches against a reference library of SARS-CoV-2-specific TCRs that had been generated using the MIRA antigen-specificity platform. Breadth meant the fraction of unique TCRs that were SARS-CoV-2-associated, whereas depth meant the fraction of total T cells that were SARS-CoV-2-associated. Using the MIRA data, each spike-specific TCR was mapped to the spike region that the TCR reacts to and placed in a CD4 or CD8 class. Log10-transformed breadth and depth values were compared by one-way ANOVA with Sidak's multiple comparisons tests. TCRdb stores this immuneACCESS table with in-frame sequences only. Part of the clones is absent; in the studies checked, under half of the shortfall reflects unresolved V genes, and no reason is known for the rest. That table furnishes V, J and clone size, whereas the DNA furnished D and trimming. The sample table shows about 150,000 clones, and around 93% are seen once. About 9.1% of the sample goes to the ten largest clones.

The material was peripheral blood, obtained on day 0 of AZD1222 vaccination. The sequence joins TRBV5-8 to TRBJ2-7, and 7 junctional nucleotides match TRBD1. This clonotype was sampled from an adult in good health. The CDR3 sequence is CASGGRDSLSYEQYF. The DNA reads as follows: TGTGCCAGCGGCGGCCGGGACAGCCTCTCCTACGAGCAGTACTTC.